This TCR beta chain was captured in a study of vaccination and CD4 T cells after COVID-19. Study details: The convalescent group had six males, four females, seven Caucasians, two Asians, one multiracial. Samples taken post-COVID came a median approximately 100 days after diagnosis, ranging from 35 to 161.

Treatment specified: roughly 10-day PBMC culture with coronavirus spike peptide pools or control peptides (ViraFEST assay). With respect to this clonotype: Its specificity is unknown.

Cultured CD4+ T cell DNA was sequenced using the Oncomine TCR Beta short-read assay. TCRdb re-called the PCR reads with MiXCR, one entry per CDR3 protein. Of approximately 16,000 distinct CDR3 sequences in the sample, 50% to 65% are singletons; the top ten hold roughly 4.2%. V gave up 4 bases and J gave up 9 bases; unmatched junction bases: 14. This CDR3 spans 14 amino acids. Per the germline V gene, CDR1 is GTSNPN and CDR2 is SVGIG (reference sequence). The V and J genes are TRBV30 and TRBJ2-7; 8 nucleotides agree with TRBD2. Material: CD4+ T cells from blood, cultured in vitro, obtained before SARS-CoV-2 vaccination. The receptor was derived from a human donor who had recovered from COVID-19. CDR3 sequence: CAWNSRGGPSGQYF. CDR3 DNA sequence: TGTGCCTGGAATTCTCGGGGGGGGCCCTCGGGGCAGTACTTC. The entire variable domain, with the rest obtained from reference TRBV30 and TRBJ2-7, is as follows: SQTIHQWPATLVQPVGSPLSLECTVEGTSNPNLYWYRQAAGRGLQLLFYSVGIGQISSEVPQNLSASRPQDRQFILSSKKLLLSDSGFYLCAWNSRGGPSGQYFGPGTRLTVT.